This T cell receptor (beta chain) was sequenced in a study of a mutant IDH1 vaccine in newly diagnosed glioma (dated by TCRdb to about 2021). A note on the overall study: Vaccination started 4-6 weeks after radiotherapy alone, or was given together with temozolomide cycles in the groups whose treatment included chemotherapy. Of the approximately 30 treated patients, approximately 60% were male and 37.5% were female, and the mean age was about 40 years. Prior to enrollment, patients had been given standard therapy consisting of radiotherapy alone, temozolomide alone, or radiochemotherapy with temozolomide, with the combination given to most patients. Visit V12 was the week-35 safety follow-up and visit V13 was the week-47 end of study. Peripheral blood was collected at six visits: V03 (baseline), V05, V07, V10, V12 and V13. Longitudinal TCRB deep sequencing was performed for around 23 treated patients wherever samples were available for exploratory analyses.

On this clone itself: Its antigen target is currently unknown. The record has no base qualities; no much larger clone is one base away.

The CDR3 runs 15 residues from the cysteine to the phenylalanine. Kept here is only the CDR3 DNA, which spans 45 bases and is read in frame from base 1. The germline V gene sets CDR1 to SNHLY and CDR2 to FYNNEI. At the junction V is shortened by 7 bases and J by 5 bases; bases outside the gene matches: 9. The library was prepared using the immunoSEQ multiplex PCR assay. The hsTCRB Kit was used according to the manufacturer's protocol to amplify rearranged TCR beta chain sequences. TCRB libraries were sequenced on an Illumina MiSeq. From the authors' description of their analysis: The proprietary platform of the kit vendor was used for demultiplexing, trimming and gene mapping. TCRdb's version of the immuneACCESS table is confined to in-frame rearrangements and falls short of the full clone set. An unresolved V gene accounts for under half of the shortfall where checked; the remainder is of unknown origin. V and J calls and clone size are as listed in that table; D and trimming were resolved from the DNA. This sample comprises around 26,000 clones, 75% to 90% of them detected only once. The top ten clonotypes cover about 31% of the sample.

The time point tag for this specimen amounts to: week 35, safety follow-up. Each vaccine dose, consisting of 300 ug of a 20-mer mutant IDH1 peptide in Montanide, was administered subcutaneously with topical imiquimod. Eight vaccinations were administered to patients in weeks 1, 3, 5, 7, 11, 15, 19 and 23, corresponding to visits V03 through V10. The donors had newly diagnosed IDH1-mutant astrocytomas of WHO grade 3 or 4 that showed loss of nuclear ATRX. The samples were drawn from NOA16, a multicentre, single-arm, open-label phase I trial in Germany that tested a mutant IDH1 peptide vaccine in humans for the first time. Genomic DNA for TCRB sequencing was extracted from EDTA blood using the DNeasy Blood and Tissue Kit. General findings and caveats noted by the study authors: PBMC samples for TCRB deep sequencing were selected based on availability. Immune responses induced by the vaccine were seen in over 90% of patients across multiple MHC alleles. According to the authors, sample limitations meant that analyses of patient blood samples could not be reproduced. Pseudoprogression appeared unrelated to alterations in the top peripheral T cell clonotypes detected by TCRB sequencing.

The rearranged segments are TRBV2 and TRBJ2-5; 11 central nucleotides agree with TRBD2. Sequencing was performed on PBMCs, taken from a glioma patient whose treatment included an IDH1 peptide vaccine. The sequence was collected from a man aged 25 to 45 with glioma. The CDR3 reads CASTSLGLAAETQYF. The sequenced DNA is TGTGCCAGCACGAGCTTGGGACTAGCGGCCGAGACCCAGTACTTC.